What follows describes a single T cell receptor beta chain. Its antigen is currently unknown. Produced via immunoSEQ multiplex PCR; TCRdb's table is partial and in-frame only. The repertoire consists of under 850,000 clones, with nearly 95% occurring once and the leading ten covering under 30%. Germline lookup yields CDR1 SGHRS and CDR2 YFSETQ. CDR3 size: 18 residues. V lost 0 bases to trimming and J lost 3 bases; unmatched junction nucleotides: 10. These data are taken from a study of shared clonotypes between healthy human individuals. Study-level results: Naive subsets, compared against memory subsets, generally had larger estimated richness values.

CD45RO negativity and positive selection for CCR7 defined naive CD8 cells, a population that excluded terminally differentiated effector memory CD45RA+ cells. The sequencing sample was made of naive CD8+ T cells sorted from blood. The receptor was isolated from a man aged 25 to 45 in good health. The chain is built from TRBV5-1 and TRBJ2-7; TRBD2 agrees at 12 bases. CDR3: CASSLVPSGRAVFYEQYF. CDR3 nucleotides: TGCGCCAGCAGCTTGGTCCCTAGCGGGAGGGCCGTCTTCTACGAGCAGTACTTC.